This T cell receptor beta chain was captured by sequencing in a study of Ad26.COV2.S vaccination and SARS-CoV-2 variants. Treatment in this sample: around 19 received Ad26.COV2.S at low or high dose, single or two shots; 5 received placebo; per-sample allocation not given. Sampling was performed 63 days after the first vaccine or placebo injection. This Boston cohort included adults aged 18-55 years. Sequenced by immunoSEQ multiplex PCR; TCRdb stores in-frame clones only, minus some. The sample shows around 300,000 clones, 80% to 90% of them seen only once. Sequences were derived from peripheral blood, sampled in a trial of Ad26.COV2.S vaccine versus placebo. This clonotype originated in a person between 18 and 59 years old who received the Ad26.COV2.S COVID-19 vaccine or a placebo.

CDR3 sequence (DNA): TGCGCCAGTTACGACAGGGTCGACACTGAAGCTTTCTTT. Encoded protein: CASYDRVDTEAFF. This sequence joins TRBV5-1 and TRBJ1-1; 7 bases match TRBD1. The CDR3 runs to 13 residues. CDR1 and CDR2 from the germline V gene are SGHRS and YFSETQ. J gave up 3 bases and V 8 bases, and 7 bases lay outside the gene matches.